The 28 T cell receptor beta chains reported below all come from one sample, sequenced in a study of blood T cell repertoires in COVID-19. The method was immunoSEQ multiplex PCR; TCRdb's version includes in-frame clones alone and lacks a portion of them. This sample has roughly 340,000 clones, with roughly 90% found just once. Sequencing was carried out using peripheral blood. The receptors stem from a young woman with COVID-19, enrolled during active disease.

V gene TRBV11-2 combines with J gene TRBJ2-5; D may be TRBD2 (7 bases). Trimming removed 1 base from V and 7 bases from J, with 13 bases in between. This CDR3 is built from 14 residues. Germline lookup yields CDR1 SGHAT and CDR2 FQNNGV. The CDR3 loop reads CASSLAGGGGTQYF. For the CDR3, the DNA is TGTGCCAGCAGCTTAGCGGGGGGCGGCGGGACCCAGTACTTC.

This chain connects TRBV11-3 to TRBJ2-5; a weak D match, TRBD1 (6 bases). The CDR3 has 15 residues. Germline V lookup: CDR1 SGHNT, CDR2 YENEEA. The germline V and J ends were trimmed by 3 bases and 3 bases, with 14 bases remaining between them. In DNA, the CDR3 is TGTGCCAGCAGCTTTTTATTTGGGGGCGAAGAGACCCAGTACTTC. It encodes CASSFLFGGEETQYF.

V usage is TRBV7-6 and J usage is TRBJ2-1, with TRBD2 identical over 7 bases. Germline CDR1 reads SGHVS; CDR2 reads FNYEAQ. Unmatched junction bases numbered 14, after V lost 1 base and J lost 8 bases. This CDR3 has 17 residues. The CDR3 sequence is CASSLVHDGRGDYEQFF. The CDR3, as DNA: TGTGCCAGCAGCTTAGTACACGATGGACGGGGGGACTATGAGCAGTTCTTC.

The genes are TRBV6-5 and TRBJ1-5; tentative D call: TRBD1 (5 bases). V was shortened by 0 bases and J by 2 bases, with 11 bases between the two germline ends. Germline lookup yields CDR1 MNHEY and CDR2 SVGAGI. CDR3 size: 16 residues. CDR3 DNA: TGTGCCAGCAGTTACTCGGGAGGGGCGGGCAATCAGCCCCAGCATTTT. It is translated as CASSYSGGAGNQPQHF.

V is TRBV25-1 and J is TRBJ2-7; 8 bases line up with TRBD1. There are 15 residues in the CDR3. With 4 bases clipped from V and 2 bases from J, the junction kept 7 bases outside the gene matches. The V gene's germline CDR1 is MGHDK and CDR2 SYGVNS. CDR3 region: CASSGHGTGAYEQYF. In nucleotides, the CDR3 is TGTGCCAGCAGTGGCCATGGGACAGGAGCCTACGAGCAGTACTTC.

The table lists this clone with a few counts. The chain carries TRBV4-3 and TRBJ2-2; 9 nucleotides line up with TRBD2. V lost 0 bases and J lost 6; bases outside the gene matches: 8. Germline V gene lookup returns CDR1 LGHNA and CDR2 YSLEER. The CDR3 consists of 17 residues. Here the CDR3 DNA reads TGCGCCAGCAGCCAAGAGTTTAGCGGGGGAGGCGCCGGGGAGCTGTTTTTT. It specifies CASSQEFSGGGAGELFF.

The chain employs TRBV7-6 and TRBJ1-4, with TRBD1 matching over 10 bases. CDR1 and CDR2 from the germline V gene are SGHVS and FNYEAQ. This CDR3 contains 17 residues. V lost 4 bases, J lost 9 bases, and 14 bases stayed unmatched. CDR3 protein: CASSSVTGTGVIKKLFF. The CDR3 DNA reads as TGTGCCAGCAGCTCCGTAACCGGGACAGGGGTGATAAAAAAACTGTTTTTT.

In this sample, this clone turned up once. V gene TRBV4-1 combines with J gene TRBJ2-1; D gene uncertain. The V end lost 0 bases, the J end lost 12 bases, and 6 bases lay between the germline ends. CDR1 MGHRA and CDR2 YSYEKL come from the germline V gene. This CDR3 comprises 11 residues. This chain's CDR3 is CASSQDTVQFF. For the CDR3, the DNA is TGCGCCAGCAGCCAAGATACGGTGCAGTTCTTC.

CDR3 protein: CASSPGVSGNTIYF. The CDR3 DNA is TGTGCCAGCAGCCCGGGAGTCTCTGGAAACACCATATATTTT. The chain is built from TRBV5-6 and TRBJ1-3; no firm D call. Trimming took off 4 bases at V and 0 bases at J, with 8 bases between the two ends. The CDR3 contains 14 residues. Germline V gene sequence: CDR1 SGHDT, CDR2 YYEEEE. The full variable domain, completed using reference TRBV5-6 and TRBJ1-3, is DAGVTQSPTHLIKTRGQQVTLRCSPKSGHDTVSWYQQALGQGPQFIFQYYEEEERQRGNFPDRFSGHQFPNYSSELNVNALLLGDSALYLCASSPGVSGNTIYFGEGSWLTVV.

The CDR3, as DNA: TGTGCCAGCGGGAGGGGCGAGCAGTACTTC. Protein product: CASGRGEQYF. V is TRBV2 and J is TRBJ2-7; 7 bases agree with TRBD2. From germline, CDR1 is SNHLY and CDR2 FYNNEI. The length of the CDR3 is 10 residues. V trimming: 8 bases; J trimming: 6 bases; junction bases outside the gene matches: 1.

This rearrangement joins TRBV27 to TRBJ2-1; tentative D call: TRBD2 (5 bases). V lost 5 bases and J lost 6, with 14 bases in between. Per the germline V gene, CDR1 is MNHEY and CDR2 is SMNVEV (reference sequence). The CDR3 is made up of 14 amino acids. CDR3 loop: CASSPGIEGNEQFF. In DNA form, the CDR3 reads TGTGCCAGCAGTCCGGGGATAGAAGGCAATGAGCAGTTCTTC.

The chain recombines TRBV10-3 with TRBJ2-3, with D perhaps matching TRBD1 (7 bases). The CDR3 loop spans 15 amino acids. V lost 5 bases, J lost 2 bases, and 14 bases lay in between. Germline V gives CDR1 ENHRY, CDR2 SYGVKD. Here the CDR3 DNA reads TGTGCCATCAGTTTGGAGGGACAGTACACAGATACGCAGTATTTT. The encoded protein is CAISLEGQYTDTQYF.

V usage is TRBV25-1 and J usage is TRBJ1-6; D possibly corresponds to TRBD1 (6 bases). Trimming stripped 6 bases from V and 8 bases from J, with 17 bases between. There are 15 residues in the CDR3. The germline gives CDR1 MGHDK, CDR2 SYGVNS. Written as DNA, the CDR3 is TGTGCCAGCAGGGGGGCCTCCTTGAATCATTCACCCCTCCACTTT. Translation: CASRGASLNHSPLHF.

CDR3 in amino acids: CASSPRGQGGYGYTF. The CDR3 region has the DNA TGCGCCAGCAGCCCAAGGGGACAGGGGGGCTATGGCTACACCTTC. The chain links TRBV4-3 to TRBJ1-2, with TRBD1 matching over 11 bases. The CDR3 totals 15 residues. The V gene end was trimmed by 4 bases and the J gene end by 4 bases; junction bases not matched to a gene: 5. Germline V CDR1 and CDR2: LGHNA, YSLEER.

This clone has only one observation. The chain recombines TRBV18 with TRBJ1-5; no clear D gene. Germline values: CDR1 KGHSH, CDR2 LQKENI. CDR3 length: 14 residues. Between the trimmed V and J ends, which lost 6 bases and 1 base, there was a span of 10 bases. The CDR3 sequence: CASSVDTSNQPQHF. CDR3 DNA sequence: TGTGCCAGCTCGGTTGACACCAGCAATCAGCCCCAGCATTTT.

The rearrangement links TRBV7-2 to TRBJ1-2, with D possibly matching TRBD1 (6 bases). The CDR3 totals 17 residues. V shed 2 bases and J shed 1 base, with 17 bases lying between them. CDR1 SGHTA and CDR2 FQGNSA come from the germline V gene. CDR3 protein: CASSLYGGREINYGYTF. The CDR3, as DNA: TGTGCCAGCAGCTTATACGGGGGGCGCGAGATTAACTATGGCTACACCTTC.

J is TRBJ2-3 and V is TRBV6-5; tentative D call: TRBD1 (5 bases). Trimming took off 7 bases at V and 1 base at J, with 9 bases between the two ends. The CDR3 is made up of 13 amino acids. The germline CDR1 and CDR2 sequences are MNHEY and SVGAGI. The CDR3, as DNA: TGTGCCAGCAAGCTAGGGGGCACAGATACGCAGTATTTT. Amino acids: CASKLGGTDTQYF.

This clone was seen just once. CDR3 nucleotides: TGTGCCAGCAGTGGACCGGGATTACAGTTCGGAAACACCATATATTTT. It yields the protein CASSGPGLQFGNTIYF. The rearrangement joins TRBV2 to TRBJ1-3; D unresolved. Trimming took 4 bases from V and 4 from J, leaving 17 bases between them. In germline, CDR1 is SNHLY, CDR2 FYNNEI. The CDR3 is made up of 16 amino acids.

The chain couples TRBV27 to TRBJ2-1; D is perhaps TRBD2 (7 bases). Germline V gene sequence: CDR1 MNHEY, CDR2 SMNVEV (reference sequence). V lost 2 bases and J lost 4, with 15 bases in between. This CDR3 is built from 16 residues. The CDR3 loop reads CASSLRGERGYNEQFF. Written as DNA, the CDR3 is TGTGCCAGCAGTTTAAGGGGGGAGCGGGGATACAATGAGCAGTTCTTC.

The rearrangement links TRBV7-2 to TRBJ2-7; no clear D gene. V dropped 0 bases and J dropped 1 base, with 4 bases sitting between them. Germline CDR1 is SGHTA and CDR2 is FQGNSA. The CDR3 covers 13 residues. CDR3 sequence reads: CASSLARSYEQYF. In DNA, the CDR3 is TGTGCCAGCAGCTTAGCCAGGTCCTACGAGCAGTACTTC.

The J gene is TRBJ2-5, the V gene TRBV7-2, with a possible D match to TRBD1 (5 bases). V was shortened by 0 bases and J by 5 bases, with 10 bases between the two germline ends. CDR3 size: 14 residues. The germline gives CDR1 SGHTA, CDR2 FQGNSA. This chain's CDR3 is CASSLALGVETQYF. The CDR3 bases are TGTGCCAGCAGCTTAGCGTTAGGGGTCGAGACCCAGTACTTC.

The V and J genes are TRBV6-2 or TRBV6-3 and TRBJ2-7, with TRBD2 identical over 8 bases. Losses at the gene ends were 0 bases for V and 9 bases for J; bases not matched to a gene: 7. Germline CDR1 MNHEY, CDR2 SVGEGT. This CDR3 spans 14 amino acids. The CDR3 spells CASSYSVAGGRQYV. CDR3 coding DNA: TGTGCCAGCAGTTACTCGGTGGCGGGAGGCCGGCAGTACGTC.

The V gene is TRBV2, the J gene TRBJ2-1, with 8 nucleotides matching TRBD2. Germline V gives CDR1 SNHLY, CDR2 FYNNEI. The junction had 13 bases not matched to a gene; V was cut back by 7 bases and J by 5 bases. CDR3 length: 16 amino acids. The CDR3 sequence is CASTRTGGASNNEQFF. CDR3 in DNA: TGTGCCAGCACCCGAACGGGAGGGGCGTCTAACAATGAGCAGTTCTTC.

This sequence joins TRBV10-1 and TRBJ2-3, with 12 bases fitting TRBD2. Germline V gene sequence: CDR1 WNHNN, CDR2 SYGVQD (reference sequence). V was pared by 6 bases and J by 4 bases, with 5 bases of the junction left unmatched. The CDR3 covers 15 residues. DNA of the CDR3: TGCGCCAGCAGCTTGACTAGCGGGAGAGCAGATACGCAGTATTTT. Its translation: CASSLTSGRADTQYF.

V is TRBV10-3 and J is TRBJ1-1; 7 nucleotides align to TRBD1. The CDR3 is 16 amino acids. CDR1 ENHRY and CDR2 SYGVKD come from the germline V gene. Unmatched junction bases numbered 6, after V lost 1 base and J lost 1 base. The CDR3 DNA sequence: TGTGCCATCAGTGAGTATACCCCAGGGGGGAACACTGAAGCTTTCTTT. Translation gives CAISEYTPGGNTEAFF.

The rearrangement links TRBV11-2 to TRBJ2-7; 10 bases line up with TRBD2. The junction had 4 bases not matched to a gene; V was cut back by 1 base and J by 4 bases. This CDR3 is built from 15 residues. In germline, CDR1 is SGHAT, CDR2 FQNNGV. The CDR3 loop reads CASSLGVAGGYEQYF. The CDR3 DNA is TGTGCCAGCAGCTTAGGGGTAGCGGGGGGTTACGAGCAGTACTTC.

CDR3 DNA sequence: TGTGCCAGCAGTTACTCTCCCAGTCCCAATTCACCCCTCCACTTT. Amino acids: CASSYSPSPNSPLHF. This chain connects TRBV6-5 to TRBJ1-6; no definite D call. Trimming took 0 bases from V and 7 from J, leaving 10 bases between them. The CDR3 is 15 residues long. CDR1 and CDR2 (germline): MNHEY, SVGAGI.

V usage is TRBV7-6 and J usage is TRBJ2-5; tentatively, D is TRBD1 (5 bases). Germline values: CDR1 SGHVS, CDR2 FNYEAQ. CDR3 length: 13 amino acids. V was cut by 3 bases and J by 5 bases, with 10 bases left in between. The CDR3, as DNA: TGTGCCAGCAGCTTGGGGCCGAGGGAGACCCAGTACTTC. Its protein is CASSLGPRETQYF.